Only a few counts were recorded for the clone carrying this TCR beta chain. TCRdb redid the calling of the 5' RACE reads with MiXCR, one entry per CDR3 protein. This sample yields about 500,000 distinct CDR3 sequences, of which less than 20% are seen a single time; roughly 17% belongs to the top ten. The CDR3 runs to 13 residues. Germline V gene data show CDR1 as SEHNR and CDR2 as FQNEAQ (reference sequence). V lost 8 bases and J lost 3, with 13 bases in between. The data originate from a study of T cells after yellow fever vaccination. The TCR comes from a man aged 18 to 35 who received the YFV17D yellow fever vaccine. This rearrangement joins TRBV7-9 to TRBJ2-5; maybe TRBD1 (6 bases). Source: PBMCs, taken 5 days after the first yellow fever vaccination. As DNA, the CDR3 is TGTGCCAGCGATTGGGGGCAGGAAGAGACCCAGTACTTC. It translates to CASDWGQEETQYF.